The rows below give T cell receptor beta chains drawn from one sample of a study of blood T cell repertoires in COVID-19. Clones were sequenced by immunoSEQ multiplex PCR, and TCRdb holds only the in-frame ones, with some missing. The sample holds 150,000 to 200,000 clones, 70% to 90% seen once. The sequenced material came from peripheral blood. These receptors were collected from a man older than 75 with COVID-19, enrolled during active disease. CDR3s include the opening cysteine and the closing phenylalanine or tryptophan. A D gene is named only where the DNA matches it firmly. The size entry is marked missing in some rows and otherwise reads once, few, many or a size class.

j_call d_call v_call clone_size cdr3_nt cdr3_aa
TRBJ2-5 TRBD1 TRBV28 NA TGTGCCAGCAGACTGACAGGGCAAGAGACCCAGTACTTC CASRLTGQETQYF
TRBJ1-1 TRBD1 TRBV9 NA TGTGCCAGCAGCGCAACAGGGGGGAACACTGAAGCTTTCTTT CASSATGGNTEAFF
TRBJ2-3 TRBD1 TRBV24-1 NA TGTGCCACCAGTGACCCGGGACAGGGGTTCACAGATACGCAGTATTTT CATSDPGQGFTDTQYF
TRBJ2-6 NA TRBV7-9 NA TGTGCCAGCAGAACCGCAGGCACAAGCTCTGGGGCCAACGTCCTGACTTTC CASRTAGTSSGANVLTF
TRBJ1-5 TRBD1 TRBV5-1 once TGCGCCAGCAGCTTGGAGGGACAGGGCAGTCAGCCCCAGCATTTT CASSLEGQGSQPQHF
TRBJ2-5 NA TRBV18 once TGTGCCAGCTCACCGCGCCAAGAGACCCAGTACTTC CASSPRQETQYF
TRBJ1-6 NA TRBV19 NA TGTGCCAGTAGTCCGGACAGTTATAATTCACCCCTCCACTTT CASSPDSYNSPLHF
TRBJ1-4 TRBD1 TRBV6-5 NA TGTGCCAGCAGTTACTCAGGGCGACAGGGGGGAGAAAAACTGTTTTTT CASSYSGRQGGEKLFF
TRBJ1-5 TRBD1 TRBV4-1 few TGCGCCAGCAGCTCACACAGGGGCGATCAGCCCCAGCATTTT CASSSHRGDQPQHF
TRBJ1-3 NA TRBV28 once TGTGCCAGCAGTTTTCCTGGGGCGTACTCTGGAAACACCATATATTTT CASSFPGAYSGNTIYF
TRBJ2-6 TRBD2 TRBV5-1 NA TGCGCCAGCCTCCCGGCGGGGGCTGGGGCCAACGTCCTGACTTTC CASLPAGAGANVLTF
TRBJ2-1 NA TRBV20-1 NA TGCAGTACCCGGGGAAACAATGAGCAGTTCTTC CSTRGNNEQFF
TRBJ1-1 NA TRBV19 NA TGTGCCAGTAGTCCCCGAGGCCGGGGAAGCACTGAAGCTTTCTTT CASSPRGRGSTEAFF
TRBJ1-2 NA TRBV5-1 once TGCGCCAGCAGCTTAATTCCCGGGGGCTATGGCTACACCTTC CASSLIPGGYGYTF
TRBJ2-7 TRBD2 TRBV6-5 NA TGTGCCAGCAGTTACTCGGCCGGGGGGACCGGGCGTGAGCAGTACTTC CASSYSAGGTGREQYF
TRBJ2-5 TRBD2 TRBV10-1 NA TGCGCCAGCAGCTTGACTAGCGGGGAGACCCAGTACTTC CASSLTSGETQYF
TRBJ2-1 TRBD2 TRBV18 NA TGTGCCAGCTCACCACCGGGACTAGCGGGGTACCATGAGCAGTTCTTC CASSPPGLAGYHEQFF
TRBJ1-1 NA TRBV2 NA TGTGCCAGCAACTTAAGGGGCTCTGAAGCTTTCTTT CASNLRGSEAFF
TRBJ2-1 NA TRBV7-8 few TGTGCCAGCAGCTTAGGAGGCCGGGATGAGCAGTTCTTC CASSLGGRDEQFF
TRBJ1-4 TRBD1 TRBV28 NA TGTGCCAGCAGGCCAAGACAGGGTAGTTCTAAACTGTTTTTT CASRPRQGSSKLFF
TRBJ1-5 TRBD1 TRBV4-2 NA TGTGCCAGCAGCTACGGACAGGGTGGGAATCAGCCCCAGCATTTT CASSYGQGGNQPQHF
TRBJ1-6 TRBD1 TRBV28 NA TGTGCCAGCAGGGAGACAGGGCCGAGTTCACCCCTCCACTTT CASRETGPSSPLHF
TRBJ1-5 TRBD1 TRBV2 few TGTGCCAGCATGAAGGGGGCGCCCGGTCAGCCCCAGCATTTT CASMKGAPGQPQHF
TRBJ1-1 NA TRBV5-1 NA TGCGCCAGCAGCTTCTCTTCGGACACTGAAGCTTTCTTT CASSFSSDTEAFF
TRBJ1-5 NA TRBV6-2/TRBV6-3 NA TGTGCCAGCACCCCAGGACAGCTTCAGCCCCAGCATTTT CASTPGQLQPQHF
TRBJ2-5 TRBD1 TRBV15 NA TGTGCCACCAGCAGAGATCAGGGACAGCAGGAGACCCAGTACTTC CATSRDQGQQETQYF
TRBJ2-1 NA TRBV18 NA TGTGCCAGCTCACCTCGCGTCAATGAGCAGTTCTTC CASSPRVNEQFF
TRBJ2-5 TRBD2 TRBV5-4 NA TGTGCCAGCAGCGCCGGGGGGGACCAAGAGACCCAGTACTTC CASSAGGDQETQYF
TRBJ1-5 TRBD1 TRBV29-1 NA TGCAGCGTTTCTTCCGACAGGGCTCAGCCCCAGCATTTT CSVSSDRAQPQHF
TRBJ1-5 TRBD1 TRBV5-6 NA TGTGCCAGCAGCCCGGGGACAGGGAAGGGTAATCAGCCCCAGCATTTT CASSPGTGKGNQPQHF
TRBJ1-5 NA TRBV9 NA TGTGCCAGCAGCGTCGAGCGTCAGCCCCAGCATTTT CASSVERQPQHF
TRBJ1-3 NA TRBV28 NA TGTGCCAGCAGCCAGTTTGGGGAGGCAGACTCTGGAAACACCATATATTTT CASSQFGEADSGNTIYF
TRBJ1-3 NA TRBV7-2 NA TGTGCCAGCAGCTTAGGCGGGGCGTCCTCTGGAAACACCATATATTTT CASSLGGASSGNTIYF
TRBJ2-1 TRBD2 TRBV7-2 NA TGTGCCAGCAGCTTACACGGGGGGGCTAATGAGCAGTTCTTC CASSLHGGANEQFF
TRBJ1-1 NA TRBV5-1 NA TGCGCCAGCAGCTTGGGCACAGGGATCGCTACTGAAGCTTTCTTT CASSLGTGIATEAFF
TRBJ1-1 TRBD1 TRBV2 NA TGTGCCAGCGACAGGGGGATCACTGAAGCTTTCTTT CASDRGITEAFF
TRBJ2-7 NA TRBV18 NA TGTGCCAGCTCACCAAGCGGTCCCTACGAGCAGTACTTC CASSPSGPYEQYF
TRBJ1-2 NA TRBV7-8 NA TGTGCCAGCAGCTTAGCGCTCAGCTATGGCTACACCTTC CASSLALSYGYTF
TRBJ2-3 NA TRBV29-1 NA TGCAGCGTTGAAACATCTAGCACAGATACGCAGTATTTT CSVETSSTDTQYF
TRBJ2-1 TRBD1 TRBV6-5 NA TGTGCCAGCAGACTACAGGGGGCGACGGATGAGCAGTTCTTC CASRLQGATDEQFF
TRBJ2-7 NA TRBV24-1 NA TGTGCCACCAGTGATTTGCGAGGCGGTTCCTACGAGCAGTACTTC CATSDLRGGSYEQYF
TRBJ1-4 TRBD1 TRBV7-9 NA TGTGCCAGCAGCACACAGGGGGCAAGTGAAAAACTGTTTTTT CASSTQGASEKLFF
TRBJ1-1 NA TRBV6-1 NA TGTGCCAGCAGTGAACCAGGGTTGGTCACTGAAGCTTTCTTT CASSEPGLVTEAFF
TRBJ1-5 NA TRBV7-8 NA TGTGCCAGCAGCTTAGGGGGGAGGCATAGCAATCAGCCCCAGCATTTT CASSLGGRHSNQPQHF
TRBJ2-1 TRBD2 TRBV6-5 few TGTGCCAGCAGTTACTCGAGAACGGGGGGGCAGTATGAGCAGTTCTTC CASSYSRTGGQYEQFF
TRBJ1-5 TRBD1 TRBV27 NA TGTGCCAGCAGCCCCGACAGGGGGCTAATTCAGCCCCAGCATTTT CASSPDRGLIQPQHF
TRBJ2-1 NA TRBV3-1/TRBV3-2 NA TGTGCCAGCAGTCTAGAAAGGGGTGAGCAGTTCTTC CASSLERGEQFF
TRBJ2-3 TRBD2 TRBV3-1/TRBV3-2 NA TGTGCCAGCAGCCTAGGGACTAGCGGCACAGATACGCAGTATTTT CASSLGTSGTDTQYF
TRBJ1-6 TRBD1 TRBV12-3/TRBV12-4 once TGTGCCAGCAGCACAGGGGTCTCACCCCTCCACTTT CASSTGVSPLHF
TRBJ1-1 NA TRBV6-1 NA TGTGCCAGCAGTGAGAGGAGCAACACTGAAGCTTTCTTT CASSERSNTEAFF
TRBJ1-5 TRBD1 TRBV10-2 NA TGCGCCAGCAGTGGGGCAGGGGGTCAGCCCCAGCATTTT CASSGAGGQPQHF
TRBJ1-2 NA TRBV10-3 NA TGTGCCATCAGTGAGACGGAGCTGGACTATGGCTACACCTTC CAISETELDYGYTF
TRBJ2-7 TRBD2 TRBV2 NA TGTGCCAGCAGTCTCCAGCGGGGGGGAGCCTACGAGCAGTACTTC CASSLQRGGAYEQYF
TRBJ1-2 NA TRBV12-3/TRBV12-4 NA TGTGCCAGCAGTAACAGGGCTGACTATGGCTACACCTTC CASSNRADYGYTF
TRBJ1-6 NA TRBV5-1 NA TGCGCCAGCAGTTCCGGTGCGGTGGATTCACCCCTCCACTTT CASSSGAVDSPLHF